This TCR beta chain was obtained from a study of cytomegalovirus exposure and HLA in healthy donors. This clone was counted a few times. The antigen remains undetermined. The PCR was carried out with 60 Vbeta primers and 13 Jbeta primers. Produced via immunoSEQ multiplex PCR; TCRdb's table is partial and in-frame only. The sample has 65,000 or so clones, roughly 60% seen once; the top ten hold around 3%. General study points: A few V segments could not be told apart, such as TRBV6-2 and TRBV6-3, and were left out. Highest at DRB1 and lowest at HLA-C, TCR association rates differed among HLA loci in a later analysis. TCR beta V segments were, for the most part, productive about 87% or about 30% of the time in an earlier analysis.

This CDR3 is 13 amino acids long. The germline V and J ends were trimmed by 4 bases and 0 bases, with 9 bases remaining between them. The germline V gene encodes CDR1 GTSNPN and CDR2 SVGIG (reference sequence). This TCR derives from a man aged 25-45 years in good health and CMV-seronegative. Sample: PBMCs. The chain links TRBV30 to TRBJ2-5; D not resolved. The CDR3 spells CAWTPQNQETQYF. The DNA of the CDR3 is TGTGCCTGGACGCCGCAGAACCAAGAGACCCAGTACTTC.